The rows below give T cell receptor beta chains drawn from one sample of a study of human versus mouse CDR3 diversity and MHC coevolution. Profiled with immunoSEQ multiplex PCR; TCRdb holds only in-frame clones, not every one. The table includes about 77,000 clones, under 95% detected once. Material: naive CD4+ T cells from blood. These receptor sequences come from a person aged 25 to 69 in good health. The CDR3 runs from the conserved cysteine through the conserved F or W. The D gene is left open where the match is weak. Clone size is not always given. Where it is, it says once, few, many or a class for expanded clones.

>TRBJ1-4|TRBV30|TRBD1|-
CAWSTGTGTSEKLFF
TGTGCCTGGAGCACCGGGACAGGGACTAGTGAAAAACTGTTTTTT
>TRBJ2-5|TRBV7-2|-|-
CASSRPGETQYF
TGTGCCAGCTCCCGGCCGGGGGAGACCCAGTACTTC
>TRBJ2-5|TRBV15|-|-
CATSRGVLAGGRQETQYF
TGTGCCACCAGCAGAGGGGTTTTGGCAGGGGGGCGTCAAGAGACCCAGTACTTC
>TRBJ1-1|TRBV9|-|-
CASSAVDRMNTEAFF
TGTGCCAGCAGCGCCGTGGACAGAATGAACACTGAAGCTTTCTTT
>TRBJ2-7|TRBV6-1|TRBD1|-
CASSDRTGEGSWYEQYF
TGTGCCAGCAGTGACCGGACAGGCGAAGGGTCCTGGTACGAGCAGTACTTC
>TRBJ2-7|TRBV4-1|-|-
CASSQPLRTYEQYF
TGCGCCAGCAGCCAACCTCTCAGAACGTACGAGCAGTACTTC
>TRBJ1-1|TRBV28|-|-
CASSLPVNTEAFF
TGTGCCAGCAGTTTACCCGTGAACACTGAAGCTTTCTTT
>TRBJ2-1|TRBV7-3|-|once
CASSSLANNEQFF
TGTGCCAGCAGCTCACTAGCTAACAATGAGCAGTTCTTC
>TRBJ2-5|TRBV5-6|-|-
CASSPWTARETQYF
TGTGCCAGCAGCCCTTGGACAGCTCGAGAGACCCAGTACTTC
>TRBJ2-7|TRBV11-2|TRBD2|-
CASSLGGGGGYEQYF
TGTGCCAGCAGCTTAGGCGGGGGAGGCGGCTACGAGCAGTACTTC
>TRBJ2-1|TRBV7-2|-|-
CASSVTTALMAVREQFF
TGTGCCAGCAGCGTCACTACTGCTCTAATGGCGGTTCGGGAGCAGTTCTTC
>TRBJ1-4|TRBV5-1|TRBD1|-
CASSLLGQGESGKLFF
TGCGCCAGCAGCTTATTGGGACAGGGGGAAAGCGGAAAACTGTTTTTT
>TRBJ2-7|TRBV7-9|-|-
CASSRSYEQYF
TGTGCCAGCAGCCGGTCCTACGAGCAGTACTTC
>TRBJ2-5|TRBV30|-|once
CAWSVGSGRETQYF
TGTGCCTGGAGTGTTGGTAGCGGCCGAGAGACCCAGTACTTC
>TRBJ2-1|TRBV18|TRBD2|-
CASSPPERGPGMDYNEQFF
TGTGCCAGCTCACCACCTGAGCGGGGCCCGGGGATGGACTACAATGAGCAGTTCTTC
>TRBJ2-1|TRBV19|TRBD2|-
CASSGGTSVYNEQFF
TGTGCCAGTAGTGGGGGGACTAGCGTCTACAATGAGCAGTTCTTC
>TRBJ1-1|TRBV11-1|-|-
CASSQTGGRGATEAFF
TGTGCCAGCAGCCAGACGGGAGGACGGGGGGCCACTGAAGCTTTCTTT
>TRBJ1-3|TRBV18|-|few
CASSPQDSSGNTIYF
TGTGCCAGCTCACCACAAGACAGCTCTGGAAACACCATATATTTT
>TRBJ2-3|TRBV30|-|-
CAWRSGKTQYF
TGTGCCTGGAGGTCGGGGAAAACGCAGTATTTT
>TRBJ1-5|TRBV19|-|-
CASSILRPGGNQPQHF
TGTGCCAGTAGTATACTTAGGCCAGGAGGGAATCAGCCCCAGCATTTT
>TRBJ2-7|TRBV19|-|-
CASSPAVLKDEQYF
TGTGCCAGTAGTCCCGCGGTCCTAAAGGACGAGCAGTACTTC
>TRBJ1-3|TRBV11-2|-|-
CASSRTRNSGNTIYF
TGTGCCAGCAGCCGGACAAGGAACTCTGGAAACACCATATATTTT